Presented here are 10 T cell receptor beta chains from one specimen sequenced in a study of Ad26.COV2.S vaccination and SARS-CoV-2 variants. Assay used: immunoSEQ multiplex PCR; TCRdb lists only in-frame clones, some missing. In the table there are more than 300,000 clones, about 85% of which are singletons. Treatment specified: around 19 received Ad26.COV2.S at low or high dose, single or two shots; 5 received placebo; per-sample allocation not given. Sampling happened 63 days after the first vaccine or placebo injection. Sequencing was performed on peripheral blood, taken in a trial of Ad26.COV2.S vaccine versus placebo. Receptor source: a person aged 18 to 65 who received the Ad26.COV2.S COVID-19 vaccine or a placebo.

The rearrangement links TRBV6-1 to TRBJ1-2, with D possibly matching TRBD1 (5 bases). The germline V gene encodes CDR1 MNHNS and CDR2 SASEGT. The CDR3 has 14 amino acids. Trimming cost V 3 bases and J 8 bases, with 16 bases left between them. DNA of the CDR3: TGTGCCAGCAGTGATGGGAGAAGGGGACGCGGCTACACCTTC. It codes for CASSDGRRGRGYTF.

V is TRBV3-1 (or the pseudogene TRBV3-2) and J is TRBJ2-1, with D hard to call. The CDR3 loop spans 15 amino acids. Germline-derived CDR1 and CDR2 are LGHDT and YNNKEL (reference sequence). Trimming took 4 bases from V and 3 from J, leaving 13 bases between them. DNA of the CDR3: TGTGCCAGCAGCCCTAGACAAACGGGCTACAATGAGCAGTTCTTC. Translating it yields CASSPRQTGYNEQFF.

J is TRBJ2-5 and V is TRBV20-1; D unresolved. The CDR3 totals 11 residues. Germline CDR1 reads DFQATT; CDR2 reads SNEGSKA (reference sequence). Deletions cut 1 base from V and 5 bases from J, with 5 bases between. CDR3 region: CSARVMETQYF. The DNA for the CDR3 is TGCAGTGCTAGAGTTATGGAGACCCAGTACTTC.

The chain has TRBV2 and TRBJ2-3, with D perhaps TRBD2 (7 bases). The V and J ends lost 3 bases and 2 bases respectively, with 12 bases between them. The germline CDR1 and CDR2 sequences are SNHLY and FYNNEI. This CDR3 is 15 amino acids long. CDR3 DNA: TGTGCCAGCAGTGACCCGGGGGGCGCCACAGATACGCAGTATTTT. Protein product: CASSDPGGATDTQYF. Variable domain in full (rest from reference TRBV2 and TRBJ2-3): EPEVTQTPSHQVTQMGQEVILRCVPISNHLYFYWYRQILGQKVEFLVSFYNNEISEKSEIFDDQFSVERPDGSNFTLKIRSTKLEDSAMYFCASSDPGGATDTQYFGPGTRLTVL.

The genes are TRBV10-3 and TRBJ2-7; TRBD1 agrees at 9 bases. CDR3 length equals 15 residues. Unmatched junction bases numbered 6, after V lost 3 bases and J lost 3 bases. CDR1 is ENHRY and CDR2 is SYGVKD in the germline V gene. The CDR3 spells CAISDSTGGYYEQYF. The CDR3 DNA sequence: TGTGCCATCAGTGACTCGACAGGGGGGTACTACGAGCAGTACTTC.

The chain's CDR3 is CASSPKVTRTGILQETQYF. Written as DNA, the CDR3 is TGTGCCAGCAGTCCCAAAGTGACCCGGACAGGAATATTACAAGAGACCCAGTACTTC. The chain joins TRBV28 to TRBJ2-5; 7 positions agree with TRBD1. The germline V gene has CDR1 MDHEN and CDR2 SYDVKM. The V gene end was trimmed by 5 bases and the J gene end by 2 bases; junction bases not matched to a gene: 20. The CDR3 spans 19 residues.

This clone was found once. The V gene is TRBV12-3 or TRBV12-4, the J gene TRBJ1-2; TRBD1 matches at 8 bases. The CDR3 has 13 amino acids. With V trimmed by 5 bases and J by 7 bases, 6 bases remained unmatched. Here the CDR3 DNA reads TGTGCCAGCAGTCCGACAGGGGCGATTGGCTACACCTTC. This sequence encodes CASSPTGAIGYTF.

The V call is TRBV7-2, the J call TRBJ2-3; 9 positions match TRBD2. With V trimmed by 0 bases and J by 1 base, 2 bases remained unmatched. Germline CDR1 and CDR2: SGHTA and FQGNSA. This CDR3 has 16 amino acids. The CDR3 reads CASSLAPSGGTDTQYF. DNA of the CDR3: TGTGCCAGCAGCTTAGCTCCTAGCGGGGGCACAGATACGCAGTATTTT.

J is TRBJ1-2 and V is TRBV5-1; possible D gene TRBD1, 6 bases. The germline gives CDR1 SGHRS, CDR2 YFSETQ. Trimming took off 6 bases at V and 2 bases at J, with 17 bases between the two ends. This CDR3 has 15 amino acids. The CDR3 is CASTRDAGENYGYTF. In DNA, the CDR3 is TGCGCCAGCACCCGGGACGCAGGGGAGAACTATGGCTACACCTTC.

The chain has TRBV19 and TRBJ2-7; 7 bases line up with TRBD1. The CDR3 consists of 13 residues. Trimming removed 6 bases from V and 3 bases from J; junction bases left unmatched: 5. In germline, CDR1 is LNHDA, CDR2 SQIVND (reference sequence). The DNA of the CDR3 is TGTGCCAGTAGCCCGACAGGGTTCTACGAGCAGTACTTC. Its translation: CASSPTGFYEQYF.